The 15 T cell receptor beta chains in this list originate from one sample, sequenced in a study of blood T cell repertoires in COVID-19. The table came from immunoSEQ multiplex PCR; TCRdb's copy has only in-frame clones and leaves some out. The repertoire holds 260,000 or so clones, about 91% seen once, with 1% to 1.5% in the top ten. Sequencing input: PBMCs or T cells enriched from blood (not recorded which). These receptors came from a woman aged 40 to 49 with acute COVID-19.

The rearrangement joins TRBV7-9 to TRBJ2-5; TRBD2 aligns across 7 bases. Trimming took 4 bases from V and 4 from J; bases not matched to a gene: 9. The germline V gene encodes CDR1 SEHNR and CDR2 FQNEAQ (reference sequence). The CDR3 length is 15 residues. This CDR3 reads CASSSWRGLGETQYF. The CDR3 DNA is TGTGCCAGCAGCTCCTGGCGGGGGTTAGGAGAGACCCAGTACTTC.

The chain has TRBV28 and TRBJ2-5; D gene unclear. Germline V gene data show CDR1 as MDHEN and CDR2 as SYDVKM. The V gene lost 8 bases and the J gene lost 7 bases, with 20 bases spanning the gap. The CDR3 totals 14 residues. As DNA, the CDR3 is TGTGCCAGCGCGAGACCCGACACCGGTCTGACCCAGTACTTC. Its translation: CASARPDTGLTQYF.

J is TRBJ1-6 and V is TRBV19; 7 nucleotides line up with TRBD1. Trimming removed 4 bases from V and 4 bases from J; junction bases left unmatched: 13. Germline CDR1 and CDR2: LNHDA and SQIVND (reference sequence). The CDR3 covers 18 residues. CDR3 DNA sequence: TGTGCCAGTAGTACAGGGACAGAATTTTATGGGTATAATTCACCCCTCCACTTT. This encodes CASSTGTEFYGYNSPLHF.

This chain uses TRBV16 with TRBJ1-5; TRBD1 matches 9 bases. CDR3 length equals 15 residues. The germline V gene has CDR1 KGHSY and CDR2 FQNENV. Trimming at V came to 4 bases and at J to 5 bases, leaving 6 bases not matched to a gene. CDR3 in DNA: TGTGCCAGCAGCCTGGGGACAGGGAGGGATCAGCCCCAGCATTTT. This translates into CASSLGTGRDQPQHF. The complete variable domain, with remaining parts taken from reference TRBV16 and TRBJ1-5, reads GEEVAQTPKHLVRGEGQKAKLYCAPIKGHSYVFWYQQVLKNEFKFLISFQNENVFDETGMPKERFSAKCLPNSPCSLEIQATKLEDSAVYFCASSLGTGRDQPQHFGDGTRLSIL.

This clone was counted between two and nine times. The V gene is TRBV2, the J gene TRBJ1-1; D is possibly TRBD1 (5 bases). This CDR3 contains 12 residues. In germline, CDR1 is SNHLY, CDR2 FYNNEI. V gave up 2 bases and J gave up 6 bases, with 7 bases separating them. The CDR3 loop reads CASSELTAEAFF. The CDR3, as DNA: TGTGCCAGCAGTGAATTGACAGCTGAAGCTTTCTTT.

The chain couples TRBV2 to TRBJ2-1; D is uncertain. The CDR3 consists of 14 residues. V dropped 8 bases and J dropped 5 bases, with 16 bases sitting between them. Looked up from germline, CDR1 is SNHLY and CDR2 is FYNNEI. The CDR3 bases are TGTGCCAGCCGATCCGACGTCGGAGACAATGAGCAGTTCTTC. As protein: CASRSDVGDNEQFF.

This clone was seen once. The V gene is TRBV5-1, the J gene TRBJ2-7; D possibly corresponds to TRBD2 (6 bases). V was shortened by 5 bases and J by 3 bases, with 15 bases between the two germline ends. Per germline, CDR1 SGHRS and CDR2 YFSETQ. This CDR3 spans 14 amino acids. CDR3 nucleotides: TGCGCCAGCAGTCTTTCGGGAGAGAGCTACGAGCAGTACTTC. Its protein product is CASSLSGESYEQYF.

The V gene is TRBV24-1, the J gene TRBJ1-2; 7 nucleotides match TRBD1. The CDR3 runs 13 residues. CDR1 is KGHDR and CDR2 is SFDVKD in the germline V gene. Unmatched junction bases numbered 9, after V lost 9 bases and J lost 6 bases. The CDR3 DNA is TGTGCCACCGGCGGCAGGGGGTCGCATGGCTACACCTTC. Protein: CATGGRGSHGYTF.

The DNA for the CDR3 is TGTGCCAGTAGCAGCAGGGGGGTGTATGAGCAGTTCTTC. Protein product: CASSSRGVYEQFF. The V call is TRBV19, the J call TRBJ2-1, with a weak D call TRBD1 (7 bases). Germline CDR1 is LNHDA and CDR2 is SQIVND (reference sequence). V lost 6 bases to trimming and J lost 8 bases, with 14 bases between them. This CDR3 contains 13 residues. Looking up the rest from reference TRBV19 and TRBJ2-1 gives the full variable domain: DGGITQSPKYLFRKEGQNVTLSCEQNLNHDAMYWYRQDPGQGLRLIYYSQIVNDFQKGDIAEGYSVSREKKESFPLTVTSAQKNPTAFYLCASSSRGVYEQFFGPGTRLTVL.

The CDR3 coding sequence is TGTGCCATCTCGACTTACAATGAGCAGTTCTTC. Residues: CAISTYNEQFF. The rearrangement links TRBV10-3 to TRBJ2-1; D remains unclear. V was clipped by 8 bases and J by 4 bases, with 6 bases between them. The CDR3 runs 11 residues. Germline V gene lookup returns CDR1 ENHRY and CDR2 SYGVKD.

V is TRBV18 and J is TRBJ2-7; the match to TRBD2 covers 9 bases. The CDR3 has 15 residues. The trim removed 5 bases at V and 3 bases at J, leaving 8 bases unmatched. Germline V lookup: CDR1 KGHSH, CDR2 LQKENI. In nucleotides, the CDR3 is TGTGCCAGCTCATCTCTAGCGGGAACCATCTACGAGCAGTACGTC. It encodes CASSSLAGTIYEQYV.

V is TRBV6-1 and J is TRBJ1-1, with D perhaps TRBD1 (6 bases). This CDR3 has 16 amino acids. Germline V gene lookup returns CDR1 MNHNS and CDR2 SASEGT. V lost 3 bases, J lost 5 bases, and 19 bases lay in between. In DNA, the CDR3 is TGTGCCAGCAGTGAGGGCGGGGGGCTTATACGTACTGAAGCTTTCTTT. It translates to CASSEGGGLIRTEAFF.

The sample holds a few counts of this clone. The chain joins TRBV7-9 to TRBJ2-4, with 7 positions matching TRBD1. The CDR3 runs 15 residues. V was clipped by 5 bases and J by 3 bases; unmatched bases: 7. CDR1 is SEHNR and CDR2 is FQNEAQ in the germline V gene (reference sequence). CDR3 region: CASSNTGVGKNIQYF. As DNA, the CDR3 is TGTGCCAGCAGCAATACAGGGGTGGGCAAAAACATTCAGTACTTC.

To note about this clone: This sample includes further DNA sequences coding for the same CDR3. For the CDR3, the DNA is TGTGCCAGCTCCCCCAGGTCAGCGGAGGGCTACACCTTC. This gives the protein CASSPRSAEGYTF. This chain links TRBV18 with TRBJ1-2, with D unresolved. Trimming shortened V by 6 bases and J by 8 bases, and 16 bases separated the two germline ends. The CDR3 is made up of 13 amino acids. Germline V gene data show CDR1 as KGHSH and CDR2 as LQKENI.

The chain carries TRBV5-4 and TRBJ2-5; TRBD2 matches at 7 bases. This CDR3 is 15 amino acids long. Germline CDR1 reads SGHNT; CDR2 reads YYREEE (reference sequence). The trim removed 6 bases at V and 4 bases at J, leaving 12 bases unmatched. CDR3 sequence (DNA): TGTGCCAGCACCTCCCTCGCGGGAGTCGGAGAGACCCAGTACTTC. It encodes CASTSLAGVGETQYF.